This T cell receptor (beta chain) was identified during a study of control samples from healthy donors and cancer patients. Assay used: immunoSEQ multiplex PCR; TCRdb lists only in-frame clones, some missing. The sample lists roughly 140,000 clones; over 90% were seen once. The germline V gene encodes CDR1 SQVTM and CDR2 ANQGSEA. V was clipped by 7 bases and J by 4 bases, with 13 bases between them. This CDR3 has 12 residues. V is TRBV29-1 and J is TRBJ1-1; no firm D call. This receptor was obtained from a man aged 50-60 years in good health. Sequencing used blood. The CDR3 here is CSGRVMSTEAFF. CDR3 bases: TGCAGCGGCCGTGTCATGAGCACTGAAGCTTTCTTT.